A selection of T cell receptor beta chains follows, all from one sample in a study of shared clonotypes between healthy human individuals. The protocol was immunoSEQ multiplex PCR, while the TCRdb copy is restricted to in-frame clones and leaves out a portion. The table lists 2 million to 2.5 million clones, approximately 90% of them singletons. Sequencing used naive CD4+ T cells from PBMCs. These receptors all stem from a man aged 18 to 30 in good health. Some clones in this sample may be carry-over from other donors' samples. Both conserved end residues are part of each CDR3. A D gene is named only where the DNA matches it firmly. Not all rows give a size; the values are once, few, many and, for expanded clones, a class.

CDR3: CATSRRAGPGNTIYF
DNA: TGTGCCACCAGCCGTAGAGCAGGTCCAGGAAACACCATATATTTT
J: TRBJ1-3
size: .
D: .
V: TRBV15

CDR3: CASSPWRQGSTDTQYF
DNA: TGTGCCAGCAGCCCGTGGCGGCAGGGGAGCACAGATACGCAGTATTTT
J: TRBJ2-3
size: .
D: .
V: TRBV7-2

CDR3: CASSLWTTRREETQYF
DNA: TGTGCCAGCAGTTTATGGACCACCCGCAGGGAGGAGACCCAGTACTTC
J: TRBJ2-5
size: .
D: .
V: TRBV28

CDR3: CASSLGGGEQYF
DNA: TGTGCCAGCAGCTTAGGCGGGGGCGAGCAGTACTTC
J: TRBJ2-7
size: .
D: TRBD2
V: TRBV11-2

CDR3: CASSLPPGGSYNEQFF
DNA: TGTGCCAGCAGTCTCCCTCCAGGGGGCTCCTACAATGAGCAGTTCTTC
J: TRBJ2-1
size: few
D: TRBD1
V: TRBV28

CDR3: CASSPLGGDTQYF
DNA: TGCGCCAGCAGCCCTTTAGGGGGGGATACGCAGTATTTT
J: TRBJ2-3
size: .
D: .
V: TRBV5-1

CDR3: CASSFGKVGGEQYF
DNA: TGTGCCAGCAGTTTCGGGAAGGTGGGGGGCGAGCAGTACTTC
J: TRBJ2-7
size: .
D: .
V: TRBV27

CDR3: CASSPLGTRGFHEQYF
DNA: TGTGCCAGCAGTCCCCTCGGGACTAGGGGTTTCCACGAGCAGTACTTC
J: TRBJ2-7
size: once
D: TRBD2
V: TRBV27

CDR3: CASSLNRPADTQYF
DNA: TGTGCCAGCAGCTTGAATAGACCAGCAGATACGCAGTATTTT
J: TRBJ2-3
size: .
D: .
V: TRBV7-9

CDR3: CASSFSVPSYEQYF
DNA: TGTGCCAGCAGTTTTTCTGTGCCCAGCTACGAGCAGTACTTC
J: TRBJ2-7
size: .
D: .
V: TRBV28

CDR3: CASTIGLSYEQYF
DNA: TGTGCCAGCACCATCGGACTTTCCTACGAGCAGTACTTC
J: TRBJ2-7
size: .
D: .
V: TRBV6-6